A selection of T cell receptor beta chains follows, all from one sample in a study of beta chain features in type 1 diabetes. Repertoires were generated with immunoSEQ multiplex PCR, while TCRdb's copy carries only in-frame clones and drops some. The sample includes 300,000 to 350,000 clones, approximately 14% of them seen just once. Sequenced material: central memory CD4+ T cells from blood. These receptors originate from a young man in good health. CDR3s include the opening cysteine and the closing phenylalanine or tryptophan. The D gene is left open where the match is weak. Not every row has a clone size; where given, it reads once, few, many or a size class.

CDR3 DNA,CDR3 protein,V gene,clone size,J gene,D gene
TGTGCCTGGCGCGGCTACGGCAATGAGCAGTTCTTC,CAWRGYGNEQFF,TRBV30,few,TRBJ2-1,-
TGTGCCAGCAGCTTAGTCGGGACCGCCGGGGAAAAACTGTTTTTT,CASSLVGTAGEKLFF,TRBV7-8,-,TRBJ1-4,-
TGTGCCAGCAGCTTGGAATTAAGGACAGGGGCCGGAGAGACCCAGTACTTC,CASSLELRTGAGETQYF,TRBV5-4,-,TRBJ2-5,TRBD1
TGTGCCAGTAGTATAGAAGGGACAGGGAAGCTTTCCCACTACGAGCAGTACTTC,CASSIEGTGKLSHYEQYF,TRBV19,-,TRBJ2-7,TRBD1
TGCGCCAGCAGCCAACGGACAGGGGACGTCACCGAGCAGTTCTTC,CASSQRTGDVTEQFF,TRBV4-1,many,TRBJ2-1,TRBD1
TGTGCCATCAGTGCAGGAACCTACGAGCAGTACTTC,CAISAGTYEQYF,TRBV10-3,-,TRBJ2-7,-
TGTGCCAGCTCACCGGTAGGGCAGGGAAGGACTGAAGCTTTCTTT,CASSPVGQGRTEAFF,TRBV18,many,TRBJ1-1,-
TGTGCCAGCAGGAATATTGATACGCAGTATTTT,CASRNIDTQYF,TRBV7-7,-,TRBJ2-3,-
TGTGCCAGCAGCTCGTTGGGCGCCCTAGTTTCGACCGGGGAGCTGTTTTTT,CASSSLGALVSTGELFF,TRBV7-2,few,TRBJ2-2,-
TGCGCCAGCAGCCAAGTCCCAGCGGGGGGGGACAATGAGCAGTTCTTC,CASSQVPAGGDNEQFF,TRBV4-3,-,TRBJ2-1,TRBD2
TGTGCCAGCAGCCCCCGGACAGGGAAGGGAAACACCATATATTTT,CASSPRTGKGNTIYF,TRBV7-3,few,TRBJ1-3,TRBD1
TGTGCCAGCAGTTCTGCGGCTTATGGCTACACCTTC,CASSSAAYGYTF,TRBV28,-,TRBJ1-2,-
TGTGCCAGCAGGGTGGGAGGAACTTATGGCTACACCTTC,CASRVGGTYGYTF,TRBV4-2,-,TRBJ1-2,-
TGTGCCAGCAGCGTAGACCAGGGGCGCAAGTCCTACGAGCAGTACTTC,CASSVDQGRKSYEQYF,TRBV9,few,TRBJ2-7,-
TGTGCCAGCAGCGGCGGGGTGACCGGGGAGCTGTTTTTT,CASSGGVTGELFF,TRBV9,few,TRBJ2-2,-
TGTGCCAGCAGCCCACAGCCGGGACTCACCTACAATGAGCAGTTCTTC,CASSPQPGLTYNEQFF,TRBV11-2,-,TRBJ2-1,-
TGTGCCAGCAGGGAGTACAGCAATCAGCCCCAGCATTTT,CASREYSNQPQHF,TRBV6-1,-,TRBJ1-5,-
TGTGCCAGTAGTAGACTAGCAATAGGCAATGAGCAGTTCTTC,CASSRLAIGNEQFF,TRBV19,-,TRBJ2-1,TRBD2
TGCGCCAGCAGCTGGGGCAAGGAGACCCAGTACTTC,CASSWGKETQYF,TRBV5-1,many,TRBJ2-5,-
TGTGCCTGGAGTCGCGGGTTTAGCCTTAATGAGCAGTTCTTC,CAWSRGFSLNEQFF,TRBV30,-,TRBJ2-1,-
TGTGCCAGCAGCGTAGTTGGCGGGAGGTCCCGGGAGCAGTTCTTC,CASSVVGGRSREQFF,TRBV9,-,TRBJ2-1,TRBD2
TGCGCCAGCAGCTTGACCTCCCGACAGGGGGCTGGCTACACCTTC,CASSLTSRQGAGYTF,TRBV5-1,-,TRBJ1-2,TRBD1
TGTGCCAGCAGCGAGCGGGATACGCAGTATTTT,CASSERDTQYF,TRBV7-6,few,TRBJ2-3,-
TGTGCCAGCAGCCTCCAGGGTCAATACTCAGATACGCAGTATTTT,CASSLQGQYSDTQYF,TRBV9,-,TRBJ2-3,-
TGTGCCAGCAGTCAATTTAGTCCCCGATCCAATCAGCCCCAGCATTTT,CASSQFSPRSNQPQHF,TRBV6-6,-,TRBJ1-5,-
TGTGCCAGCAACGGACAGGGGGCAGCGCTGGGGCAGTACTTC,CASNGQGAALGQYF,TRBV28,-,TRBJ2-7,TRBD1
TGCAGCGTAGGATTAGCGGCTAGCACAGATACGCAGTATTTT,CSVGLAASTDTQYF,TRBV29-1,few,TRBJ2-3,-
TGTGCCAGCAGTGGTGTCGAAGGGATGACAGGGCGACAGCCCCAGCATTTT,CASSGVEGMTGRQPQHF,TRBV2,-,TRBJ1-5,TRBD1
TGCGCCAGCAGCACAGCGGGGTACAATGAGCAGTTCTTC,CASSTAGYNEQFF,TRBV5-1,-,TRBJ2-1,TRBD2
TGTGCCATCAGTGAGTCCCTAGCGGGGGGACCACTTCTGGAGACCCAGTACTTC,CAISESLAGGPLLETQYF,TRBV10-3,-,TRBJ2-5,TRBD2
TGTGCCAGCAGCCAGTACAGGGTAGATGTTTACAATGAGCAGTTCTTC,CASSQYRVDVYNEQFF,TRBV13,-,TRBJ2-1,-
TGTGCCAGCCATCTGACGGGAGGGAGTGAGCAGTTCTTC,CASHLTGGSEQFF,TRBV6-1,many,TRBJ2-1,TRBD2
TGCGCCAGCAGCCAAATTCATCGACCTCAGCCCCAGCATTTT,CASSQIHRPQPQHF,TRBV4-1,few,TRBJ1-5,-
TGTGCCAGCACCGGGGTAGGGGCGTACAATGAGCAGTTCTTC,CASTGVGAYNEQFF,TRBV7-9,-,TRBJ2-1,-
TGTGCCAGCAGTGAAGTCGGGGCAACCGAAGCTTTCTTT,CASSEVGATEAFF,TRBV6-1,-,TRBJ1-1,-
TGTGCCAGCAGCTTCCCCCCGGCAGATACGCAGTATTTT,CASSFPPADTQYF,TRBV7-9,-,TRBJ2-3,-
TGTGCCAGCAGCTTTTCCCTAGCGGGAGTATCCTCCAATGAGCAGTTCTTC,CASSFSLAGVSSNEQFF,TRBV7-9,-,TRBJ2-1,TRBD2
TGTGCCAGCAGCTCACCCGGACGGGTCACCGGGGAGCTGTTTTTT,CASSSPGRVTGELFF,TRBV7-9,-,TRBJ2-2,-
TGTGCCAGCAGCAAAGGCCAGGGAAACTACGAGCAGTACTTC,CASSKGQGNYEQYF,TRBV21-1,many,TRBJ2-7,-
TGTGCCAGCAGCCACTCTAGGACCAACGTCCTGACTTTC,CASSHSRTNVLTF,TRBV7-2,many,TRBJ2-6,-
TGTGCCAGCAGCCGAACCGGGAGCTCCCCCGGGGAGCTGTTTTTT,CASSRTGSSPGELFF,TRBV7-2,-,TRBJ2-2,-
TGTGCCAGTTTACCCCGGGACACCAACTATGGCTACACCTTC,CASLPRDTNYGYTF,TRBV19,-,TRBJ1-2,-
TGTGCCAGCAGCTTGAGGCAGGCTGGTAATCAGCCCCAGCATTTT,CASSLRQAGNQPQHF,TRBV5-6,-,TRBJ1-5,-
TGCAGCGTGACTCCCCCGGGACAGGACACTGAAGCTTTCTTT,CSVTPPGQDTEAFF,TRBV29-1,few,TRBJ1-1,TRBD1
TGTGCCAGCAGCCGCGCCAGCTTCGGCACTGAAGCTTTCTTT,CASSRASFGTEAFF,TRBV7-2,-,TRBJ1-1,-
TGCGCCAGCAGCTTGGCCCTAGCGTACAATGAGCAGTTCTTC,CASSLALAYNEQFF,TRBV5-1,few,TRBJ2-1,-
TGTGCCACCAACAGGGGAAAGGGCTACGAGCAGTACTTC,CATNRGKGYEQYF,TRBV19,few,TRBJ2-7,TRBD1
TGCGCCAGCAGCATGGACAGGGAGGATGGCTACACCTTC,CASSMDREDGYTF,TRBV4-3,-,TRBJ1-2,TRBD1
TGTGCCTGGACAGGGGGCACCGGGGAGCTGTTTTTT,CAWTGGTGELFF,TRBV30,-,TRBJ2-2,TRBD1
TGTGCCATCAGTGATCAGGCCCTCACATCTGGGGCCAACGTCCTGACTTTC,CAISDQALTSGANVLTF,TRBV10-3,few,TRBJ2-6,-
TGTGCCAGCAGTGTTCGGCTTCTAGCAGGAAAACTGTTTTTT,CASSVRLLAGKLFF,TRBV6-1,-,TRBJ1-4,-